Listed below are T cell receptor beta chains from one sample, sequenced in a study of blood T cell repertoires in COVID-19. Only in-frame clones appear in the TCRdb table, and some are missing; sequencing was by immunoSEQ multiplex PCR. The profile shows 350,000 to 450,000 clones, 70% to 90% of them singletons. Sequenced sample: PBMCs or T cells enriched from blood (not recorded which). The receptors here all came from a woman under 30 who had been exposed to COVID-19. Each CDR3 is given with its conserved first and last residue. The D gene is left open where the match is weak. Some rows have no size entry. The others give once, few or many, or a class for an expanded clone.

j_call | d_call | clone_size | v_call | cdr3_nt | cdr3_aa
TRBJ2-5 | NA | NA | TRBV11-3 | TGTGCCAGCAGCGCCGGACTGACTCAAGAGACCCAGTACTTC | CASSAGLTQETQYF
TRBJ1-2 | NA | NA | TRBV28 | TGTGCCAGCAGGTACCTACAGGGACATGGCTACACCTTC | CASRYLQGHGYTF
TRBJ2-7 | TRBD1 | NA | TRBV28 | TGTGCCAGCAGTTTATACCAGGGGGCCTACGAGCAGTACTTC | CASSLYQGAYEQYF
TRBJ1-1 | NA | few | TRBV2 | TGTGCCAGCTTGACAGTCCAGAACACTGAAGCTTTCTTT | CASLTVQNTEAFF
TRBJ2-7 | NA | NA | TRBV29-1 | TGCAGCGTTCGCAGGGACTACGAGCAGTACTTC | CSVRRDYEQYF
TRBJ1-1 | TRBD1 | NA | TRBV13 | TGTGCCAGCAGCGAAGGACAGGGTGAAGCTTTCTTT | CASSEGQGEAFF
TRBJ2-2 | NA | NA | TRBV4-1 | TGCGCCAGCAGCCACCTGACAGGCCCGAACACCGGGGAGCTGTTTTTT | CASSHLTGPNTGELFF
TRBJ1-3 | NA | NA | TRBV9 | TGTGCCAGCAGCGTAGTTGGCGATTTTGGGGCCTCTGGAAACACCATATATTTT | CASSVVGDFGASGNTIYF
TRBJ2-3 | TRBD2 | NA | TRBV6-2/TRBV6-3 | TGTGCCAGCAGTTCCCCGCTAGCGGGGGTTACCACAGATACGCAGTATTTT | CASSSPLAGVTTDTQYF
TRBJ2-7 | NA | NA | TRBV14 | TGTGCCAGCTCCTCAGACAGCTCCTACGAGCAGTACTTC | CASSSDSSYEQYF
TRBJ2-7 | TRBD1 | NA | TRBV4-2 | TGTGCCAGCAGCCCTGGACAGGGGGCCTACGAGCAGTACTTC | CASSPGQGAYEQYF
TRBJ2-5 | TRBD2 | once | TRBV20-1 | TGCAGTGCTAGTGGCGGGAGGGCCAGAGAGACCCAGTACTTC | CSASGGRARETQYF
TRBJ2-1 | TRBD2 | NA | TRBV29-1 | TGCAGCGTTGAAGGTGGTCCTAGCGGGGCCTACAATGAGCAGTTCTTC | CSVEGGPSGAYNEQFF
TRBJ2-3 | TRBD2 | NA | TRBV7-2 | TGTGCCAGCAGCGACCGACTAGCGGGAGGAATAGATACGCAGTATTTT | CASSDRLAGGIDTQYF
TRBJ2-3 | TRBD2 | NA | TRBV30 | TGTGCCTGGAGTGTGACTAGCGGGGCAGATACGCAGTATTTT | CAWSVTSGADTQYF
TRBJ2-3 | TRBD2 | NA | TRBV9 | TGTGCCAGCAGCGTAGCTAGCGGGAGGACAGATACGCAGTATTTT | CASSVASGRTDTQYF
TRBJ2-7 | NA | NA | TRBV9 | TGTGCCAGCAGCGTTAACGCATCCCCCGGGAACATATTCTTC | CASSVNASPGNIFF
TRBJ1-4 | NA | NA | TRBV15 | TGTGCCACCAGCGGAGAACGACACCGGCAAAGTAATGAAAAACTGTTTTTT | CATSGERHRQSNEKLFF
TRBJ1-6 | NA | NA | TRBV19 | TGTGCCAGTAGCACACAGAGCTCCTATAATTCACCCCTCCACTTT | CASSTQSSYNSPLHF
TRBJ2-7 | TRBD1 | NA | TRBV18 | TGTGCCAGCTCACCTCGACAGGGGACCGACGGCGACGAGCAGTACTTC | CASSPRQGTDGDEQYF
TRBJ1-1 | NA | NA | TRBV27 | TGTGCCAGCAGTTTTCAGGGATCCACTGAAGCTTTCTTT | CASSFQGSTEAFF
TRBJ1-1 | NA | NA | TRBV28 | TGTGCCAGCAGTTTTGAGTCGAGGGCGGCTTTCTTT | CASSFESRAAFF
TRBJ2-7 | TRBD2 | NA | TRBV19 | TGTGCCGCCGGGACTAGCGGTTACGAGCAGTACTTC | CAAGTSGYEQYF
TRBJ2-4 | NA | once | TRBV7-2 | TGTGCCAGCAGCTCCCGACCCCCGGGGGTAACCAAAAACATTCAGTACTTC | CASSSRPPGVTKNIQYF
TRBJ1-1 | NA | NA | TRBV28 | TGTGCCAGCAGGTCCTACAGGGAAACTGAAGCTTTCTTT | CASRSYRETEAFF
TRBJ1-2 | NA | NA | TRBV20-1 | TGCAGTGCCCGTGGGAGTCGCTACACCTTC | CSARGSRYTF
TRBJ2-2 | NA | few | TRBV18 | TGTGCCAGCTCACCACGGGCAGGGATCACCGGGGAGCTGTTTTTT | CASSPRAGITGELFF
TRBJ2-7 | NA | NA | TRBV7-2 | TGTGCCAGCAGCTTACTAGTCTCCTACGAGCAGTACTTC | CASSLLVSYEQYF
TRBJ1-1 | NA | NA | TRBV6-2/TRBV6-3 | TGTGCCAGCAGTACTTTTTTGGGGGAGGGTGGGAACACTGAAGCTTTCTTT | CASSTFLGEGGNTEAFF
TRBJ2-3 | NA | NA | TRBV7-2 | TGTGCCAGCAGCGCATCCTCAGACAGGTTTACAGATACGCAGTATTTT | CASSASSDRFTDTQYF
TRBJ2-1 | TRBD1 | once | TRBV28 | TGTGCCAGCAGTTTTTGGACAGGGAAAAATGAGCAGTTCTTC | CASSFWTGKNEQFF